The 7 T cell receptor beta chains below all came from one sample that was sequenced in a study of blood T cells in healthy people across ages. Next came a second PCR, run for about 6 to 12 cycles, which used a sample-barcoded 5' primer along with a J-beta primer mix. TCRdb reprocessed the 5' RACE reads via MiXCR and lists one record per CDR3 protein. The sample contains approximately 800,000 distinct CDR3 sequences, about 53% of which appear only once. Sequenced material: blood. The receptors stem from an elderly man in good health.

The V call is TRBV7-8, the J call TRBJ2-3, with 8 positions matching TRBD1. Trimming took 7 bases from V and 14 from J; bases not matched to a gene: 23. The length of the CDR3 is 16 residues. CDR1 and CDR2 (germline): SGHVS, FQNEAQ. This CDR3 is CASTLDRDRNHRYAYF. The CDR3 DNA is TGTGCCAGCACCCTTGACCGGGACAGGAACCACAGATACGCGTATTTT.

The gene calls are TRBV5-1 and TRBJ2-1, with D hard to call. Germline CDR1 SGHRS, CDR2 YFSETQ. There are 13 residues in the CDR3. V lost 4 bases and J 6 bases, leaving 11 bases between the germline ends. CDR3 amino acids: CASSRLGVNEQFF. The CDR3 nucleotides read TGCGCCAGCAGCCGCCTTGGGGTCAATGAGCAGTTCTTC.

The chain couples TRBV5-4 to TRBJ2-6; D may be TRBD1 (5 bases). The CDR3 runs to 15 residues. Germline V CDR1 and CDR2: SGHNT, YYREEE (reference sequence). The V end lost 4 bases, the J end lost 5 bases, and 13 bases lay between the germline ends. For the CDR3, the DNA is TGTGCCAGCAGCCTCGCTACAGGCAGGGCCAACGTCCTGACTTTC. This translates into CASSLATGRANVLTF. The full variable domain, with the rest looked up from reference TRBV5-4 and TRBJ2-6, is ETGVTQSPTHLIKTRGQQVTLRCSSQSGHNTVSWYQQALGQGPQFIFQYYREEENGRGNFPPRFSGLQFPNYSSELNVNALELDDSALYLCASSLATGRANVLTFGAGSRLTVL.

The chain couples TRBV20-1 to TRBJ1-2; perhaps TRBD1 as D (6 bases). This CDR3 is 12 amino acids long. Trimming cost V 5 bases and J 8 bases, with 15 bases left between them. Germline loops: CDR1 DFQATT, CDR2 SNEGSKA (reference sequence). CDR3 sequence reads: CSAATHREGYTF. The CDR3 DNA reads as TGCAGTGCTGCAACGCACAGGGAGGGCTACACCTTC.

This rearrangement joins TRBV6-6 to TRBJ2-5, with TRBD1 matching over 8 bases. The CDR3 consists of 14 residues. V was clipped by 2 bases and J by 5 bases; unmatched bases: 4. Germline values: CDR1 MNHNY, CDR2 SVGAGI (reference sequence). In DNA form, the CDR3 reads TGTGCCAGCAGTTACGGCCAGGGGGCGGAGACCCAGTACTTC. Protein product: CASSYGQGAETQYF.

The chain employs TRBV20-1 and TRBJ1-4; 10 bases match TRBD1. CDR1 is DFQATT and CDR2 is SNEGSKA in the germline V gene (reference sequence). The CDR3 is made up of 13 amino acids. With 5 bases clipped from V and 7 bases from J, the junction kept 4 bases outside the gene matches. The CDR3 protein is CSAWTGGSEKLFF. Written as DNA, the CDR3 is TGCAGTGCTTGGACAGGGGGTAGTGAAAAACTGTTTTTT.

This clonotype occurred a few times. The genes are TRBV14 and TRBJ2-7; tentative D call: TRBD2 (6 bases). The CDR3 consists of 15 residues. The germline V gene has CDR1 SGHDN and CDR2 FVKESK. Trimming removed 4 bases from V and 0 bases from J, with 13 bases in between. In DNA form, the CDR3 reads TGTGCCAGCAGCCTCCGGGCGGGGAGCTCCTACGAGCAGTACTTC. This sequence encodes CASSLRAGSSYEQYF.